What follows describes a single T cell receptor (beta chain). Its antigen is undetermined. One end of the junction varies from germline; a read error may be responsible. The data were obtained in a study of CD8+CD57+ T cells in acquired aplastic anemia. Overall study context: Recorded DNA amounts for sorted CD4+ and CD8+ cells had an average of approximately 3 ug. In CD4+ cells, healthy donors produced an average of around 10 million reads.

Study observations and caveats: Patients and controls turned out to have some 30 CD8+ CDR3 sequences in common. Significance was not reached for CD8+ Simpson's diversity between patients and controls.

This CDR3 region has 13 residues. In germline, CDR1 is KGHDR, CDR2 SFDVKD. TCR beta VDJ and CDR3 were profiled, and genomic DNA was the template. TCRdb itself ran the reads through MiXCR, one entry per CDR3 protein. The table lists approximately 170,000 distinct CDR3 sequences, approximately 49% of them singletons, with about 17% in the top ten. The material sequenced was sorted CD4+, CD8+, or CD8+CD57+ T cells (not recorded which) from PBMCs. The receptor comes from a human donor in good health, serving as a control. This rearrangement joins TRBV24-1 to TRBJ1-2, with 8 bases fitting TRBD1. CDR3 amino acids: CASSAGGNYGYTF. The CDR3 DNA follows: TGTGCCTCCAGTGCAGGGGGCAACTATGGCTACACCTTC.